This TCR beta chain was sequenced in a study of blood T cell repertoires in COVID-19. Whole-study context: Acute and convalescent COVID-19 specimens originated in the United States, Italy and Spain. In each case, the material was cDNA or gDNA derived from T cells, B-cell-depleted T cells, or PBMCs.

This CDR3 has 19 residues. Germline CDR1 and CDR2: LGHNA and YSLEER. The germline V and J ends were trimmed by 1 base and 2 bases, with 21 bases remaining between them. As processed by the authors: It was from reference gene primer amplification that nucleated cell counts were estimated. TCRdb's copy holds only in-frame clones and misses some; the assay was immunoSEQ multiplex PCR. V and J calls and clone size are copied from that table; D and trimming were computed from the DNA. The table has 270,000 or so clones, roughly 89% seen once. This chain connects TRBV4-3 to TRBJ2-1, with D possibly TRBD1 on 6 matching bases. This TCR was sampled from a woman in her thirties or forties who had recovered from COVID-19. Sequencing input: peripheral blood. The CDR3 nucleotides read TGCGCCAGCAGCCAAGTTGGTGGGCAGGGGTCAGGCGCCTACAATGAGCAGTTCTTC. It is translated as CASSQVGGQGSGAYNEQFF.